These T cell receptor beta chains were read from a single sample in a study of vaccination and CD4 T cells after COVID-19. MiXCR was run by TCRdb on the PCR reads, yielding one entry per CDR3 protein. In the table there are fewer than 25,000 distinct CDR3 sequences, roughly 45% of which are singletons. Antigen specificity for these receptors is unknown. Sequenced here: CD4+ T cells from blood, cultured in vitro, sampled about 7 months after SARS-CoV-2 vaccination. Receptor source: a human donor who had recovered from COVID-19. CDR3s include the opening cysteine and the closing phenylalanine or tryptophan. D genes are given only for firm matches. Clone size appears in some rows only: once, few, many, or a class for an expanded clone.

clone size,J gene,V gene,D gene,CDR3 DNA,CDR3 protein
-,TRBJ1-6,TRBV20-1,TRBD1,TGCAGTGCCCACCCATCGACAGGGAATAATTCACCCCTCCACTTT,CSAHPSTGNNSPLHF
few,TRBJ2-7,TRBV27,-,TGTGCCAGTGGACCCCACTACGAGCAGTACTTC,CASGPHYEQYF
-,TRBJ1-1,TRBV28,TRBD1,TGTGCCAGTAGGGGGCAGGGAAGAAACGGCACTGAAGCTTTCTTT,CASRGQGRNGTEAFF
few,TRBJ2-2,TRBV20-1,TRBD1,TGCAGTGCTTCCCATCCCGGACAGGGGGCCGACCGGGAGCTGTTTTTT,CSASHPGQGADRELFF
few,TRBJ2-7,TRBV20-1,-,TGCAGTGCGGAGGGACAGACCTTTTGGGAGCAGTACTTC,CSAEGQTFWEQYF
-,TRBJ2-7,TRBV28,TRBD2,TGTGCCAGCAGCTCGACTAGCGGGAAATCCGAGCAGTACTTC,CASSSTSGKSEQYF
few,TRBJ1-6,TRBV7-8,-,TGTGCCAGCAGCTTAGTGGCCGCCTTCCAAAATTCACCCCTCCACTTT,CASSLVAAFQNSPLHF
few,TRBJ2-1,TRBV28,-,TGTGCCACCTACACCGGAGGCGGAGGCTCCTACAATGAGCAGTTCTTC,CATYTGGGGSYNEQFF
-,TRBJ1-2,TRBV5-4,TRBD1,TGTGCCAGCAGCACCGATGGACAGGACGGCTACACCTTC,CASSTDGQDGYTF
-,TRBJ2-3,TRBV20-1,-,TGCAGTGCTTTAGACACAGATACGCAGTATTTT,CSALDTDTQYF